The clone carrying this TCR beta chain was picked up one time. Its target is not known. This entry is derived from a study of T cells in localized non-small cell lung cancer. This CDR3 has 14 amino acids. The germline V gene has CDR1 SGHNT and CDR2 YENEEA. V lost 5 bases to trimming and J lost 6 bases, with 13 bases between them. The method was immunoSEQ multiplex PCR; TCRdb's version includes in-frame clones alone and lacks a portion of them. The repertoire holds about 33,000 clones, with approximately 90% as singletons. Study-wide findings and caveats: Of the tissues analyzed, uninvolved adjacent lung showed maximal T cell clonality, greater than tumor.

The TCR was taken from a female donor at least 60 years old with stage I lung adenocarcinoma. V and J are TRBV11-3 and TRBJ2-2; D gene ambiguous. The sequences come from peripheral blood, collected before any cancer treatment. The CDR3, as DNA: TGTGCCAGCAGCACCACCCCGGTGCCCGGGGAGCTGTTTTTT. The encoded protein is CASSTTPVPGELFF. Based on the CDR3 plus reference TRBV11-3 and TRBJ2-2, the full variable domain is EAGVVQSPRYKIIEKKQPVAFWCNPISGHNTLYWYLQNLGQGPELLIRYENEEAVDDSQLPKDRFSAERLKGVDSTLKIQPAELGDSAVYLCASSTTPVPGELFFGEGSRLTVL.